This is a list of T cell receptor beta chains from one sample in a study of PD-L1 blockade in urothelial cancer. Clones were read by immunoSEQ multiplex PCR, and TCRdb kept only the in-frame ones, dropping some. The sample holds tens of thousands of clones, roughly 87% seen once. Specimen: PBMCs, collected around atezolizumab (anti-PD-L1) treatment. Receptors originate from a woman in her 70s with urothelial cancer. Each CDR3 is given with its conserved first and last residue. D genes are given only for firm matches. For some rows the clone size is stated as once, few or many, or as a class when expanded; others skip it.

DNA: TGTGCCAGCAGCCTAATACAGGGATCTTCCTCCTACAATGAGCAGTTCTTC; CDR3: CASSLIQGSSSYNEQFF; D: .; V: TRBV4-2; size: once; J: TRBJ2-1
DNA: TGTGCCAGCAGCGTAGGACAGGGGAACCCCTACGAGCAGTACTTC; CDR3: CASSVGQGNPYEQYF; D: TRBD1; V: TRBV9; size: .; J: TRBJ2-7
DNA: TGTGCCAGCAGCCAAGGGATAGCGGGGAGGGAGACCCAGTACTTC; CDR3: CASSQGIAGRETQYF; D: TRBD2; V: TRBV11-2; size: .; J: TRBJ2-5
DNA: TGTGCCAGCAGCCTCAGACAGGGGGACAGGAATGAGCAGTTCTTC; CDR3: CASSLRQGDRNEQFF; D: TRBD1; V: TRBV7-9; size: .; J: TRBJ2-1
DNA: TGTGCCAGCAGCTTAGGGGTTGGGGGAGGGCCCCCCTACAATGAGCAGTTCTTC; CDR3: CASSLGVGGGPPYNEQFF; D: TRBD2; V: TRBV7-8; size: .; J: TRBJ2-1
DNA: TGTGCCATCAGTGAACCGACTAGCGGGGGGTTTAACACCGGGGAGCTGTTTTTT; CDR3: CAISEPTSGGFNTGELFF; D: TRBD2; V: TRBV10-3; size: .; J: TRBJ2-2
DNA: TGTGCCAGTAGTATAGAAGCCCAGAGGGCAGATACGCAGTATTTT; CDR3: CASSIEAQRADTQYF; D: .; V: TRBV19; size: .; J: TRBJ2-3
DNA: TGTGCCAGCAGTTTCACCTTAGGACAGGGAGGCGGTAATGAGCAGTTCTTC; CDR3: CASSFTLGQGGGNEQFF; D: TRBD1; V: TRBV28; size: .; J: TRBJ2-1
DNA: TGTGCCAGCAGACCACCTGGCAGGTTCCCGAATTCACCCCTCCACTTT; CDR3: CASRPPGRFPNSPLHF; D: .; V: TRBV25-1; size: few; J: TRBJ1-6
DNA: TGTGCCAGTAGTACCTCCGGACTAGCGGGAGATATGGTCATTCAGTACTTC; CDR3: CASSTSGLAGDMVIQYF; D: TRBD2; V: TRBV19; size: .; J: TRBJ2-4
DNA: TGTGCCTGGAGTGGACAGATTAATGAAAAACTGTTTTTT; CDR3: CAWSGQINEKLFF; D: .; V: TRBV30; size: .; J: TRBJ1-4
DNA: TGTGCCAGCAGCGTAGCTCAGGGGGCAAAGCCCTACAATGAGCAGTTCTTC; CDR3: CASSVAQGAKPYNEQFF; D: TRBD1; V: TRBV9; size: .; J: TRBJ2-1
DNA: TGTGCCAGCAAACAGCAGACAGGCCCGAACGCCGAGCAGTACTTC; CDR3: CASKQQTGPNAEQYF; D: .; V: TRBV27; size: .; J: TRBJ2-7
DNA: TGTGCCAGCAGCAGAGCGGGGTCCTACGAGCAGTACTTC; CDR3: CASSRAGSYEQYF; D: TRBD2; V: TRBV7-9; size: .; J: TRBJ2-7
DNA: TGTGCCAGCAGCTTGCTACAGGGCCCAGAAACCGGGGAGCTGTTTTTT; CDR3: CASSLLQGPETGELFF; D: .; V: TRBV5-6; size: .; J: TRBJ2-2
DNA: TGCGCCAGCAGCCAAGACCCAGAAACAGATACGCAGTATTTT; CDR3: CASSQDPETDTQYF; D: .; V: TRBV4-1; size: .; J: TRBJ2-3
DNA: TGTGCCAGCGGAGGGTTGGCAGATACGCAGTATTTT; CDR3: CASGGLADTQYF; D: .; V: TRBV28; size: once; J: TRBJ2-3